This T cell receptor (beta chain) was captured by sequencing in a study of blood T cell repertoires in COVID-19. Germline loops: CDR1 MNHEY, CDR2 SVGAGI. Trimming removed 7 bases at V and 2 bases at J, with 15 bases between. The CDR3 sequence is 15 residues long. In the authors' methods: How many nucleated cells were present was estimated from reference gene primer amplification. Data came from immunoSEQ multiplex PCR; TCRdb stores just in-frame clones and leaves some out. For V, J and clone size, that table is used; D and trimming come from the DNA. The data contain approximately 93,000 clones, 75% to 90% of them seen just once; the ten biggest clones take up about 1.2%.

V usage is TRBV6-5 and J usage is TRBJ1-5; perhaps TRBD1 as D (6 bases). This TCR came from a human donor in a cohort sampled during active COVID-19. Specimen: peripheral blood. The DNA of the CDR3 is TGTGCCAGCATGGGGAACAGGGTAGGCAATCAGCCCCAGCATTTT. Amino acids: CASMGNRVGNQPQHF.